The next 17 T cell receptor beta chains were all read from a single sample in a study of OX40 agonist ivuxolimab in advanced cancers. Library preparation employed the immunoSEQ multiplex PCR assay. Not all clones reach the TCRdb copy of this immuneACCESS table, which keeps in-frame sequences only. Checked studies attribute under half of the gap to unresolved V genes and leave the rest unexplained. The sample table records under 45,000 clones; 80% of these occur just once. The biggest ten clones account for about 4% of the sample. The starting material was CD4+ or CD8+ T cells sorted from blood, obtained in a trial of the OX40 agonist ivuxolimab. The receptors originated from an adult with an advanced solid tumor such as melanoma, head and neck, liver or kidney cancer.

The chain uses TRBV7-2 and TRBJ1-4; D is possibly TRBD1 (6 bases). This CDR3 contains 13 residues. Germline V gene data show CDR1 as SGHTA and CDR2 as FQGNSA. The V end was cut by 8 bases, the J end by 6 bases, with 13 bases between. DNA for the CDR3: TGTGCCAGCCGTGCTAGGACAGATGAAAAACTGTTTTTT. This translates into CASRARTDEKLFF.

This clone was detected only once. The chain carries TRBV6-1 and TRBJ2-5; weak D call: TRBD2 (6 bases). Germline V gene lookup returns CDR1 MNHNS and CDR2 SASEGT. The CDR3 covers 15 residues. V lost 0 bases, J lost 2 bases, and 10 bases lay in between. Here the CDR3 reads CASSEAGDLQETQYF. In nucleotides, the CDR3 is TGTGCCAGCAGTGAAGCTGGGGACTTACAAGAGACCCAGTACTTC.

This clone was seen repeatedly, ten times or more. V is TRBV11-3 and J is TRBJ2-1; 13 bases align to TRBD2. CDR1 and CDR2 from the germline V gene are SGHNT and YENEEA. The CDR3 spans 17 residues. Germline trimming cut 4 bases from V and 7 bases from J; bases unmatched to any gene: 10. The DNA for the CDR3 is TGTGCCAGCAGCTGGGGGGGACTAGCGGGAACGAGGAATGAGCAGTTCTTC. The encoded protein is CASSWGGLAGTRNEQFF.

This chain joins TRBV18 and TRBJ1-4; TRBD1 matches at 11 bases. The CDR3 has 15 residues. Germline V gene data show CDR1 as KGHSH and CDR2 as LQKENI. The J segment lost 7 bases and the V segment lost 5 bases, leaving 6 bases of the junction unmatched. CDR3 in amino acids: CASSYGTGGSEKLFF. As DNA, the CDR3 is TGTGCCAGCTCATACGGGACAGGGGGAAGTGAAAAACTGTTTTTT.

The chain has TRBV28 and TRBJ2-5, with unresolved D. The length of the CDR3 is 13 residues. V dropped 3 bases and J dropped 5 bases, with 10 bases sitting between them. Germline loops: CDR1 MDHEN, CDR2 SYDVKM. CDR3 sequence: CASSFPSLETQYF. In nucleotides, the CDR3 is TGTGCCAGCAGTTTCCCATCCTTGGAGACCCAGTACTTC.

The chain couples TRBV5-6 to TRBJ2-3; weak D call: TRBD2 (6 bases). CDR3 size: 12 residues. Germline loops: CDR1 SGHDT, CDR2 YYEEEE. Deletions cut 0 bases from V and 11 bases from J, with 10 bases between. The CDR3 region is CASSLVGGGQYF. CDR3 DNA: TGTGCCAGCAGCTTGGTGGGGGGAGGGCAGTATTTT.

The rearrangement joins TRBV14 to TRBJ1-3; weak D call: TRBD1 (6 bases). The CDR3 totals 19 residues. V lost 1 base to trimming and J lost 0 bases, with 19 bases between them. Germline V lookup: CDR1 SGHDN, CDR2 FVKESK. DNA for the CDR3: TGTGCCAGCAGCCAAGTGCTCGGGCCGGGGGGGGCCTCTGGAAACACCATATATTTT. As protein: CASSQVLGPGGASGNTIYF.

This clone was found a few times. The gene calls are TRBV29-1 and TRBJ1-1; no clear D. Germline CDR1 SQVTM, CDR2 ANQGSEA. The CDR3 is 12 residues long. Trimming took off 4 bases at V and 2 bases at J, with 8 bases between the two ends. CDR3 loop: CSVAGFNTEAFF. The CDR3 DNA follows: TGCAGCGTTGCCGGCTTTAACACTGAAGCTTTCTTT.

This clone was picked up a small number of times. V usage is TRBV7-9 and J usage is TRBJ1-1; D unclear. Trimming took 4 bases from V and 1 from J, leaving 10 bases between them. CDR1 and CDR2 from the germline V gene are SEHNR and FQNEAQ (reference sequence). The CDR3 covers 14 residues. In DNA form, the CDR3 reads TGTGCCAGCAGCTGGTACGGGCAGAACACTGAAGCTTTCTTT. As protein: CASSWYGQNTEAFF.

CDR3 DNA sequence: TGTGCCAGCAGCAACTCCCAGGGGGGTTCCTATGGCTACACCTTC. Its protein product is CASSNSQGGSYGYTF. The chain employs TRBV7-8 and TRBJ1-2; 7 nucleotides agree with TRBD1. Per germline, CDR1 SGHVS and CDR2 FQNEAQ. Trimming removed 5 bases from V and 4 bases from J; junction bases left unmatched: 10. There are 15 residues in the CDR3.

This clone appeared a few times. CDR3 region: CASSWDYQNEQFF. CDR3 bases: TGTGCCAGCAGCTGGGACTACCAAAATGAGCAGTTCTTC. The V gene is TRBV11-3, the J gene TRBJ2-1; TRBD2 matches at 7 bases. V dropped 4 bases and J dropped 7; count of bases not matched to a gene: 4. The CDR3 has 13 amino acids. Germline V lookup: CDR1 SGHNT, CDR2 YENEEA.

The genes are TRBV7-2 and TRBJ1-2; 8 bases fit TRBD1. Germline CDR1 is SGHTA and CDR2 is FQGNSA. The V gene end was trimmed by 5 bases and the J gene end by 10 bases; junction bases not matched to a gene: 9. This CDR3 contains 13 residues. CDR3: CASSPGQGGSYTF. Here the CDR3 DNA reads TGTGCCAGCAGCCCCGGACAGGGAGGGTCCTACACCTTC.

Here the CDR3 DNA reads TGTGCCAGCAGATTACAGGGGGCCGGTAATGAAAAACTGTTTTTT. It codes for CASRLQGAGNEKLFF. The chain carries TRBV6-1 and TRBJ1-4; TRBD1 aligns across 9 bases. The germline V gene has CDR1 MNHNS and CDR2 SASEGT. Trimming at V came to 6 bases and at J to 4 bases, leaving 6 bases not matched to a gene. This CDR3 has 15 amino acids.

This clone was recorded only once. This sequence joins TRBV30 and TRBJ2-2, with D hard to call. This CDR3 comprises 14 residues. In germline, CDR1 is GTSNPN, CDR2 SVGIG (reference sequence). The ends were cut back, 2 bases at V and 5 bases at J, with 12 bases in the middle. For the CDR3, the DNA is TGTGCCTGGAGTTTTCTGCATAGGACCGGGGAGCTGTTTTTT. This encodes CAWSFLHRTGELFF.

The chain carries TRBV9 and TRBJ1-1; D gene uncertain. Trimming took 0 bases from V and 8 from J, leaving 8 bases between them. Germline CDR1 and CDR2: SGDLS and YYNGEE. This CDR3 has 12 residues. CDR3: CASSVVGGEAFF. The DNA for the CDR3 is TGTGCCAGCAGCGTAGTCGGCGGAGAAGCTTTCTTT. Drawing the rest from reference TRBV9 and TRBJ1-1, the complete variable domain is DSGVTQTPKHLITATGQRVTLRCSPRSGDLSVYWYQQSLDQGLQFLIQYYNGEERAKGNILERFSAQQFPDLHSELNLSSLELGDSALYFCASSVVGGEAFFGQGTRLTVV.

J is TRBJ2-5 and V is TRBV2; 9 bases fit TRBD1. V trimming: 7 bases; J trimming: 5 bases; junction bases outside the gene matches: 8. The CDR3 sequence is 14 residues long. Germline V gene lookup returns CDR1 SNHLY and CDR2 FYNNEI. CDR3 sequence: CASNPGQGPETQYF. The CDR3 nucleotides are TGTGCCAGCAACCCGGGACAGGGTCCGGAGACCCAGTACTTC.

The chain couples TRBV4-1 to TRBJ2-4; D is possibly TRBD2 (5 bases). CDR3 size: 14 residues. Germline CDR1 and CDR2: MGHRA and YSYEKL. V dropped 0 bases and J dropped 6 bases, with 9 bases sitting between them. This CDR3 reads CASSQETTRNIQYF. CDR3 coding DNA: TGCGCCAGCAGCCAAGAGACTACTCGAAACATTCAGTACTTC.